The rows below give T cell receptor beta chains drawn from one sample of a study of OX40 agonist ivuxolimab in advanced cancers. The data were produced by immunoSEQ multiplex PCR, yet TCRdb's version contains in-frame clones alone and is incomplete. The repertoire holds some 95,000 clones, with roughly 89% as singletons. The sequenced sample was CD4+ or CD8+ T cells sorted from blood, obtained in a trial of the OX40 agonist ivuxolimab. The receptors were sampled from an adult with an advanced solid tumor such as melanoma, head and neck, liver or kidney cancer. Both conserved end residues are part of each CDR3. A D gene is named only where the DNA matches it firmly. Only part of the rows carry a size: once, few, many, or a class if the clone is expanded.

TRBJ2-5,-,TRBV7-8,-,CASSLLLRAAVRGETQYF,TGTGCCAGCAGCTTATTGCTACGGGCAGCCGTAAGAGGGGAGACCCAGTACTTC
TRBJ1-1,-,TRBV2,-,CASSGSGINTEAFF,TGTGCCAGCAGTGGTTCAGGCATCAACACTGAAGCTTTCTTT
TRBJ2-7,TRBD1,TRBV7-9,-,CASSLDRGQGDYEQYF,TGTGCCAGCAGCTTAGATCGTGGGCAGGGGGACTACGAGCAGTACTTC
TRBJ1-2,-,TRBV29-1,-,CSVVRVNHYTF,TGCAGCGTTGTAAGAGTTAACCACTACACCTTC
TRBJ1-5,-,TRBV6-5,-,CASSPPGGGQPQHF,TGTGCCAGCAGTCCGCCGGGAGGAGGTCAGCCCCAGCATTTT
TRBJ1-1,TRBD1,TRBV5-1,-,CASSDPTGGNTEAFF,TGCGCCAGCAGCGACCCGACAGGGGGCAACACTGAAGCTTTCTTT
TRBJ2-5,-,TRBV25-1,-,CASSRGIGGDGETQYF,TGTGCCAGCAGTCGGGGAATCGGCGGGGATGGGGAGACCCAGTACTTC
TRBJ2-5,-,TRBV11-1,once,CASSDRQAEAETQYF,TGTGCCAGCAGCGATAGACAGGCCGAAGCCGAGACCCAGTACTTC
TRBJ1-2,TRBD1,TRBV27,-,CASSLTRTGSFGYTF,TGTGCCAGCAGTTTAACTCGGACAGGGTCCTTTGGCTACACCTTC
TRBJ1-1,-,TRBV29-1,-,CSVEDLRQGFTEAFF,TGCAGCGTTGAAGATCTTCGCCAGGGATTCACTGAAGCTTTCTTT
TRBJ2-7,-,TRBV7-2,-,CASSSRRTSYEQYF,TGTGCCAGCAGCTCCCGCCGGACCTCCTACGAGCAGTACTTC